These 22 T cell receptor beta chains were sequenced from one sample in a study of CD8 T cells in ankylosing spondylitis. Antigens of these TCRs are unknown. A single record per CDR3 protein comes from TCRdb applying MiXCR to the 5' RACE reads. The sample holds roughly 670,000 distinct CDR3 sequences, around 19% seen once. Notes on the study in general: Characteristic of ankylosing spondylitis blood, it appeared, was a TCR beta motif comprising about 8 highly homologous variants.

Source material: blood, either unsorted or a sorted T cell fraction (not recorded which). The receptors were sampled from a male donor with ankylosing spondylitis.

This clonotype has a handful of counts. The chain carries TRBV7-9 and TRBJ2-7; D not resolved. The CDR3 runs to 10 residues. The germline V and J ends were trimmed by 6 bases and 7 bases, with 7 bases remaining between them. Germline V lookup: CDR1 SEHNR, CDR2 FQNEAQ (reference sequence). CDR3 sequence (DNA): TGTGCCAGCAGAGGAAAGGAGCAGTACTTC. This sequence encodes CASRGKEQYF.

This clonotype was counted between two and nine times. V usage is TRBV15 and J usage is TRBJ1-1, with D perhaps TRBD1 (5 bases). The CDR3 is made up of 15 amino acids. The germline V gene encodes CDR1 LNHNV and CDR2 YYDKDF (reference sequence). V lost 0 bases to trimming and J lost 1 base, with 9 bases between them. CDR3 loop: CATSRDRAPNTEAFF. The CDR3 DNA reads TGTGCCACCAGCAGAGACAGGGCTCCGAACACTGAAGCTTTCTTT.

CDR3 coding DNA: TGCAGTGCTACGAGTAGGGCGGCCTACAATGAGCAGTTCTTC. This encodes CSATSRAAYNEQFF. This chain links TRBV20-1 with TRBJ2-1; D gene ambiguous. The germline V gene has CDR1 DFQATT and CDR2 SNEGSKA (reference sequence). The CDR3 has 14 residues. V dropped 4 bases and J dropped 2 bases, with 12 bases sitting between them.

This clonotype was recorded at least ten times. V gene TRBV18 combines with J gene TRBJ1-1; unclear D gene. From germline, CDR1 is KGHSH and CDR2 LQKENI. The CDR3 extends over 15 amino acids. V shed 1 base and J shed 0 bases, with 9 bases lying between them. Here the CDR3 reads CASSPRPVMNTEAFF. DNA for the CDR3: TGTGCCAGCTCACCACGCCCGGTTATGAACACTGAAGCTTTCTTT.

This clonotype was observed a handful of times. CDR3 nucleotide sequence: TGTGCCAGCAGGGGAAGGGAAGCAGCTAACTATGGCTACACCTTC. Protein product: CASRGREAANYGYTF. The chain is built from TRBV27 and TRBJ1-2; D ambiguous. CDR3 length equals 15 residues. Trimming left V 6 bases short and J 0 bases short, with 14 bases between. Germline V CDR1 and CDR2: MNHEY, SMNVEV (reference sequence).

A few counts support this clonotype. The rearrangement joins TRBV2 to TRBJ1-1; unclear D gene. Trimming took 4 bases from V and 0 from J, leaving 9 bases between them. From germline, CDR1 is SNHLY and CDR2 FYNNEI. This CDR3 spans 14 amino acids. The CDR3 bases are TGTGCCAGCAGTGTGTTAGCTGTGAACACTGAAGCTTTCTTT. Amino acids: CASSVLAVNTEAFF.

The chain combines TRBV20-1 with TRBJ2-7, with 8 bases identical to TRBD2. This CDR3 has 15 residues. The V segment lost 6 bases and the J segment 4 bases; nucleotides outside the gene matches: 14. Germline values: CDR1 DFQATT, CDR2 SNEGSKA (reference sequence). The CDR3 here is CSATTSGRSRYEQYF. The CDR3 coding sequence is TGCAGTGCCACTACTAGCGGTCGGAGTAGGTACGAGCAGTACTTC.

This chain links TRBV6-1 with TRBJ1-1; no clear D. Germline CDR1 reads MNHNS; CDR2 reads SASEGT. The CDR3 is 14 residues long. V was trimmed by 9 bases and J by 4 bases, leaving 18 bases between them. Here the CDR3 DNA reads TGTGCCAGTCGAGTGGGCAGTCTTCTCACTGAAGCTTTCTTT. Protein product: CASRVGSLLTEAFF.

Here the CDR3 DNA reads TGTGCCAGCAGCTCTCCCTGGGGTTTCGGACTAGCGGGAGGTCCCTACGAGCAGTACTTC. It translates to CASSSPWGFGLAGGPYEQYF. V is TRBV11-2 and J is TRBJ2-7, with 14 bases identical to TRBD2. The CDR3 covers 20 residues. CDR1 SGHAT and CDR2 FQNNGV come from the germline V gene. V shed 4 bases, J shed 2 bases, and the junction held 16 bases outside the gene matches.

The gene calls are TRBV5-1 and TRBJ2-3; tentative D call: TRBD2 (6 bases). The CDR3 sequence is 15 residues long. Germline lookup yields CDR1 SGHRS and CDR2 YFSETQ. V was trimmed by 6 bases and J by 5 bases, leaving 19 bases between them. CDR3 in DNA: TGCGCCAGCACCGAAACGGGGCGGGAAAAAGATACGCAGTATTTT. Encoded protein: CASTETGREKDTQYF.

CDR3 DNA sequence: TGTGCCAGCAGTTTAGTCCTAGCGAATGAGCAGTTCTTC. Translation: CASSLVLANEQFF. The genes are TRBV12-3 or TRBV12-4 and TRBJ2-1; tentative D call: TRBD2 (6 bases). V was shortened by 1 base and J by 7 bases, with 8 bases between the two germline ends. This CDR3 region has 13 residues.

This clonotype showed up many times. The chain links TRBV3-1 to TRBJ2-7, with D possibly being TRBD1 or TRBD2 (5 bases each). This CDR3 spans 15 amino acids. The V and J ends lost 6 bases and 3 bases respectively, with 18 bases between them. Germline V gene lookup returns CDR1 LGHDT and CDR2 YNNKEL (reference sequence). The CDR3 loop is CASSPAGARFYEQYF. The CDR3 DNA reads as TGTGCCAGCAGTCCCGCCGGGGCACGATTCTACGAGCAGTACTTC.

There are a few counts of this clonotype. The V gene is TRBV6-1, the J gene TRBJ2-5; 9 bases are a match to TRBD1. V gave up 6 bases and J gave up 10 bases; unmatched junction bases: 15. Germline V gene lookup returns CDR1 MNHNS and CDR2 SASEGT. This CDR3 has 15 amino acids. Here the CDR3 DNA reads TGTGCCAGCAGCACACAACCGGGACAGGGCCTGGACCAGTACTTC. It specifies CASSTQPGQGLDQYF.

CDR3 loop: CSAKPPGTGFSPLHF. CDR3 nucleotide sequence: TGCAGTGCTAAGCCTCCCGGGACAGGGTTTTCACCCCTCCACTTT. The rearrangement links TRBV20-1 to TRBJ1-6, with 9 bases fitting TRBD1. The germline V gene encodes CDR1 DFQATT and CDR2 SNEGSKA (reference sequence). CDR3 length: 15 residues. V lost 4 bases and J lost 9; bases outside the gene matches: 10.

The chain couples TRBV7-8 to TRBJ2-1, with TRBD2 matching 12 bases. CDR3 size: 19 residues. Germline CDR1 is SGHVS and CDR2 is FQNEAQ. The V gene end was trimmed by 5 bases and the J gene end by 0 bases; junction bases not matched to a gene: 11. For the CDR3, the DNA is TGTGCCAGCAGCCCCTCGGGACTAGCGGGCGCGAGCTCCTACAATGAGCAGTTCTTC. It codes for CASSPSGLAGASSYNEQFF.

This clonotype was seen only a few times. V gene TRBV20-1 combines with J gene TRBJ1-1; 10 bases line up with TRBD1. Germline values: CDR1 DFQATT, CDR2 SNEGSKA (reference sequence). V lost 6 bases, J lost 1 base, and 2 bases stayed unmatched. The CDR3 loop spans 13 amino acids. CDR3 bases: TGCAGTGCGGGGACAGGGGAGAACACTGAAGCTTTCTTT. This encodes CSAGTGENTEAFF.

As concerns this clonotype: A read error may produce the germline difference seen at one junction end. This chain joins TRBV20-1 and TRBJ2-5; 12 bases are shared with TRBD2. The CDR3 is 15 amino acids. The germline CDR1 and CDR2 sequences are DFQATT and SNEGSKA (reference sequence). Written as DNA, the CDR3 is TGCATTGCTAGCCCTCGGACTAGCGGGGTGGAGACCCAGTACTTC. Translated, it gives CIASPRTSGVETQYF.

CDR3 region: CSARGLAGLVGEQFF. In nucleotides, the CDR3 is TGCAGTGCTAGGGGACTAGCGGGGCTAGTCGGTGAGCAGTTCTTC. The chain uses TRBV20-1 and TRBJ2-1; TRBD2 matches 13 bases. V shed 3 bases, J shed 9 bases, and the junction held 8 bases outside the gene matches. Germline V gene data show CDR1 as DFQATT and CDR2 as SNEGSKA (reference sequence). This CDR3 is built from 15 residues.

This clonotype has ten or more counts. V usage is TRBV5-5 and J usage is TRBJ1-1; D is ambiguous. V gave up 1 base and J gave up 4 bases, with 5 bases separating them. CDR3 length equals 12 residues. CDR1 and CDR2 (germline): SGHKS, YYEKEE (reference sequence). CDR3 amino acids: CASSLYGTEAFF. The CDR3 DNA follows: TGTGCCAGCAGCTTGTATGGCACTGAAGCTTTCTTT.

Only a few counts were recorded for this clonotype. The CDR3 nucleotides read TGTGCCACCAGCTTGGGACAGGGAAGGGGGTATAGCAATCAGCCCCAGCATTTT. It encodes CATSLGQGRGYSNQPQHF. The chain joins TRBV24-1 to TRBJ1-5; 9 bases agree with TRBD1. The CDR3 covers 18 residues. V shed 7 bases, J shed 0 bases, and the junction held 12 bases outside the gene matches. The germline V gene has CDR1 KGHDR and CDR2 SFDVKD.

The table lists this clonotype with a few counts. The V gene is TRBV27, the J gene TRBJ1-5; a possible D gene is TRBD1 (5 bases). The CDR3 consists of 13 residues. Germline V CDR1 and CDR2: MNHEY, SMNVEV (reference sequence). V lost 3 bases and J lost 5, with 8 bases in between. The CDR3 DNA follows: TGTGCCAGCAGTTTCGGGGCGGATCAGCCCCAGCATTTT. It is translated as CASSFGADQPQHF.

The V and J genes are TRBV11-2 and TRBJ2-7, with 9 positions matching TRBD1. CDR3 length equals 15 residues. J gave up 4 bases and V 5 bases, and 9 bases lay outside the gene matches. Per the germline V gene, CDR1 is SGHAT and CDR2 is FQNNGV. The CDR3 DNA reads TGTGCCAGCAGCAGTTACAGGGGGCGCAGGTACGAGCAGTACTTC. This sequence encodes CASSSYRGRRYEQYF.